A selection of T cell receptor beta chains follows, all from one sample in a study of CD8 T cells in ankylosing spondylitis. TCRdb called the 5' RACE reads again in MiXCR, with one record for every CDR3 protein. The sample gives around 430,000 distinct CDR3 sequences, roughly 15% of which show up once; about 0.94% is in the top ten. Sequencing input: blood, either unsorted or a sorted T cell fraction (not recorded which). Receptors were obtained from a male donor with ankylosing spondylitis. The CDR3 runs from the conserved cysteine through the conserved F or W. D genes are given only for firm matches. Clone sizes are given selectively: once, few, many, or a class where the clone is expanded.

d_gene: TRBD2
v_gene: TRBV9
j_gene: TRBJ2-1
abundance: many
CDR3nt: TGTGCCAGCAGCGTAGATGGACCCAGCGGGGTTCGGGATGAGCAGTTCTTC
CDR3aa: CASSVDGPSGVRDEQFF

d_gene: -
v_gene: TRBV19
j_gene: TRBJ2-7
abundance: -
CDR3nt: TGTGCCAGTAGCTCTACGAGAGCCGGCTCCTACGAGCAGTACTTC
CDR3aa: CASSSTRAGSYEQYF

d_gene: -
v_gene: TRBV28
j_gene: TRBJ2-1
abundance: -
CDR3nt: TGTGCCAGCAGTTTACTGGGGGCCATCGTATTCTCCTACAATGAGCAGTTCTTC
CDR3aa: CASSLLGAIVFSYNEQFF

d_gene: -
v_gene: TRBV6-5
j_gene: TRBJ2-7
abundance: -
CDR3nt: TGTGCCAGCAGTTACAATAGAAACTACGAGCAGTACTTC
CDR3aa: CASSYNRNYEQYF

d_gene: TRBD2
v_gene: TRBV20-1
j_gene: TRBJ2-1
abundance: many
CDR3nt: TGCAGTGCTAAGAGCCCAGCGGGAGGCAGTAATGAGCAGTTCTTC
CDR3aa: CSAKSPAGGSNEQFF

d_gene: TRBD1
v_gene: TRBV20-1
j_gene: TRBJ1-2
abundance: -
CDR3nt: TGCAGTGCACAGGACAGGGACTATGGCTACACCTTC
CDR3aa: CSAQDRDYGYTF

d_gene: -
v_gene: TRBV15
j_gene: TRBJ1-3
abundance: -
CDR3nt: TGTGCCACCAGCATTGGAGGTTCTGGAAACACCATATATTTT
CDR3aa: CATSIGGSGNTIYF

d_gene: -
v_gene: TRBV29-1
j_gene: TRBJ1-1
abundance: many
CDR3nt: TGCAGCGTTAGCCAGGGAAACACTGAAGCTTTCTTT
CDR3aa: CSVSQGNTEAFF

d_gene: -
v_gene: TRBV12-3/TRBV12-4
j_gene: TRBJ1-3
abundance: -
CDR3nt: TGTGCCAGCAGAACCCGCGGGGGAAACACCATATATTTT
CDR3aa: CASRTRGGNTIYF

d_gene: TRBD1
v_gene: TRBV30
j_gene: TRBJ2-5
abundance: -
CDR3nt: TGTGCCTGGAGTGTACTGACAGGGCTGTACCAAGAGACCCAGTACTTC
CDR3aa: CAWSVLTGLYQETQYF

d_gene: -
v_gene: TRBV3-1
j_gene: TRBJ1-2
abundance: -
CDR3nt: TGTGCCAGCAGCACTACGGGACCGGGCTATGGCTACACCTTC
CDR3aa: CASSTTGPGYGYTF

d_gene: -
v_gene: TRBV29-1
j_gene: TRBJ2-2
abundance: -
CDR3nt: TGCAGCGTTGTGGACACAGGGACAAACACCGGGGAGCTGTTTTTT
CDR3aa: CSVVDTGTNTGELFF

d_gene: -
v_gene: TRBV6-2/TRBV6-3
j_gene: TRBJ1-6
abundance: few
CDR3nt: TGTGCCAGCAGTTACTGGGGGAGCTCCTATAATTCACCCCTCCACTTT
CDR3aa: CASSYWGSSYNSPLHF

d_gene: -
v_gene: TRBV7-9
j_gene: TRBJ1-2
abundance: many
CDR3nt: TGTGCCAGCAGCTTACAGGGTTGGGACGGAAGCTACACCTTC
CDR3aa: CASSLQGWDGSYTF

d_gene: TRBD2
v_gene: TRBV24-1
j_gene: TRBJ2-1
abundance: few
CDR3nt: TGTGCCACCAGTGATGCCTCCTTTGCGGGAGCTGGCAATGAGCAGTTCTTC
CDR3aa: CATSDASFAGAGNEQFF

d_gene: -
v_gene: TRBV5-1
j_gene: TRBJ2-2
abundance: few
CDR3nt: TGCGCCAGCAGCTTGTTCGGCGGGGCCGCCGGGGAGCTGTTTTTT
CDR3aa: CASSLFGGAAGELFF

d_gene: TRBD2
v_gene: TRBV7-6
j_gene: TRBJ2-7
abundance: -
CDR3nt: TGTGCCAGCAGCTTAGGGACTAGCGGGACGTCGTACGAGCAGTACTTC
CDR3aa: CASSLGTSGTSYEQYF

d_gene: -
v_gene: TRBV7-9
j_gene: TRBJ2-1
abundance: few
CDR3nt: TGTGCCAGCAGCTTAAAGATGTACAATGAGCAGTTCTTC
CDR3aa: CASSLKMYNEQFF

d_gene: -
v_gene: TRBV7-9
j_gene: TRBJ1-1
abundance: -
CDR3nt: TGTGCCAGCACCCAGGGTGAGGGCACTGAAGCTTTCTTT
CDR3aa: CASTQGEGTEAFF

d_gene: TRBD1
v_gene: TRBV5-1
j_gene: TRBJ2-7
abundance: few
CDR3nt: TGCGCCAGCAGCCTACACAGGGGATTTATATCCTACGAGCAGTACTTC
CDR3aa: CASSLHRGFISYEQYF

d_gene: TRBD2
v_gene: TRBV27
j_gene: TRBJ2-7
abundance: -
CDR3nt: TGTGCCAGCAGCAACAGGACTAGCGGGGGCGCCTACGAGCAGTACTTC
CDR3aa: CASSNRTSGGAYEQYF

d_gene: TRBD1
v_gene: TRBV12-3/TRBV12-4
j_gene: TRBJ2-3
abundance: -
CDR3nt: TGTGCCAGCAGTCGGACAGGGGGGATCACAGATACGCAGTATTTT
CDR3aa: CASSRTGGITDTQYF

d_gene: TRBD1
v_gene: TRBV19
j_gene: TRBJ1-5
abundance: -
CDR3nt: TGTGCCAGTATTTCCGACAGGGGTGGCAATCAGCCCCAGCATTTT
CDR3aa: CASISDRGGNQPQHF

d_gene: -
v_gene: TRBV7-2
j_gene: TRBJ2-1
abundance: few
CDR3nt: TGTGCCAGCAGCCGGGGCAGGAACAATGAGCAGTTCTTC
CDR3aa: CASSRGRNNEQFF

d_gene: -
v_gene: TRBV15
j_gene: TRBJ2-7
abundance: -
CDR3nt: TGTGCCACCAGCAGAGCCTCGGAGATGGCGTACGAGCAGTACTTC
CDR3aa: CATSRASEMAYEQYF

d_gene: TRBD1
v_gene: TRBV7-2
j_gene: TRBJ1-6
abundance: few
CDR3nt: TGTGCCAGCAGCTTCGGCCAGGGGGCTGGTTCACCCCTCCACTTT
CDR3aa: CASSFGQGAGSPLHF

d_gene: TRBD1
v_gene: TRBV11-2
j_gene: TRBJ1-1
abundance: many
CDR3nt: TGTGCCAGCAGCTTCTATACAGGGGGCACTGAAGCTTTCTTT
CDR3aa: CASSFYTGGTEAFF

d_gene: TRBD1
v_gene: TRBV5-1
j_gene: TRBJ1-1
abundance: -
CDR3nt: TGCGCCAGCACTGGGACAGAAAATATGAACACTGAAGCTTTCTTT
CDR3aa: CASTGTENMNTEAFF

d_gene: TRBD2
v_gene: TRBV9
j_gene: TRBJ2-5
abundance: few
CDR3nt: TGTGCCAGCAGCGTTACCGGGACTAGCGGGAGTATTCATTCCTTC
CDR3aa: CASSVTGTSGSIHSF

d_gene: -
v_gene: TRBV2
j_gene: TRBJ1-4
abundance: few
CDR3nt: TGTGCCAGCAGGCGGGGGAGTTGGGCTAATGAAAAACTGTTTTTT
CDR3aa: CASRRGSWANEKLFF

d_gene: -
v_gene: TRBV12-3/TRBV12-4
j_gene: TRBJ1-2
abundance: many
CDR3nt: TGTGCCAGCAGTTTGGCGGGCCGTTACACCTTC
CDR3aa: CASSLAGRYTF

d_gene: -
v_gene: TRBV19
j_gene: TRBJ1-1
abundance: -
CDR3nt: TGTGCCAGTAGTATAGAATCATGGGGCGACACTGAAGCTTTCTTT
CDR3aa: CASSIESWGDTEAFF

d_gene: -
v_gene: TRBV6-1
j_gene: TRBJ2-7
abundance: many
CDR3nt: TGTGCCAGCAGTCGACAGGACTCCTACGAGCAGTACTTC
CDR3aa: CASSRQDSYEQYF

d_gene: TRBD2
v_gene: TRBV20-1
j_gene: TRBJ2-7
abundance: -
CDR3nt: TGCAGTGCTCCCCCCGGGACTAGCGGGCACGGAGCGGAGCAGTACTTC
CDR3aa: CSAPPGTSGHGAEQYF

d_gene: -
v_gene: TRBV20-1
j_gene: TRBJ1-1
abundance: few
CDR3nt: TGCACACCCCGAGGGCAGGGTTTTACTGAAGCTTTCTTT
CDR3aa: CTPRGQGFTEAFF

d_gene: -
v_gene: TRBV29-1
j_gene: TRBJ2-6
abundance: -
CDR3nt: TGCAGCGTTGGTTCCGGGGCTGGGGCCAACGTCCTGACTTTC
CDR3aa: CSVGSGAGANVLTF

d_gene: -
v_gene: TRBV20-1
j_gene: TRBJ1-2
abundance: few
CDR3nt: TGCAGCGCTAGATTGGGACAAGGGGAAGATGGCTACACCTTC
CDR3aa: CSARLGQGEDGYTF

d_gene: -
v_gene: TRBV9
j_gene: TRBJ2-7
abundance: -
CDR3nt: TGTGCCAGCAGCGTAGAAGAGGGTACCTACGAGCAGTACTTC
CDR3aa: CASSVEEGTYEQYF

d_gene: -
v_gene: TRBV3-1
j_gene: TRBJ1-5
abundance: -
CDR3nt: TGTGCCAGCAGCCCGGGGGACGGAGGTAGCAATCAGCCCCAGCATTTT
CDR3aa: CASSPGDGGSNQPQHF

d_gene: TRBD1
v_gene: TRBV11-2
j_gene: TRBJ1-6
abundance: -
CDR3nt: TGTGCCAGCACCCAGGGGATCCGGACAGGGAGATCACCCCTCCACTTT
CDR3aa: CASTQGIRTGRSPLHF

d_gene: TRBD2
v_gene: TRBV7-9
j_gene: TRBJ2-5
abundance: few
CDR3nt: TGTGCCAGCACACTAGCGTCCGTGGTGGAGACCCAGTACTTC
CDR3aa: CASTLASVVETQYF

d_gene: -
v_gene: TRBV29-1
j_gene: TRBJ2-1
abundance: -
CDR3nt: TGCAGCGTTGAGGTCGTCGGGCTAGTCGAATATGAGCAGTTCTTC
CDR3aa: CSVEVVGLVEYEQFF